This T cell receptor (beta chain) was sequenced during a study of T-cell reconstitution after alpha-beta-depleted transplantation in children. The study's findings and limits: T-cell counts and diversity at one year post-transplant came mainly from newly produced T cells. At around two months after transplant, the alpha-beta T cells were reportedly derived from several hundred expanded clones that came from non-depleted graft cells. The origin of high day-60 TCRbeta diversity in some patients lay in surviving recipient T cells and thymic progenitors.

Unique molecular identifiers were used to barcode this TCRbeta library. Each CDR3 protein gets one entry after TCRdb re-called the PCR reads with MiXCR. The sample yields about 1,000,000 distinct CDR3 sequences, about 31% seen once. CDR1 LNHNV and CDR2 YYDKDF come from the germline V gene (reference sequence). The CDR3 runs 18 residues. Trimming removed 1 base from V and 0 bases from J; junction bases left unmatched: 5. This clonotype has only a few counts. Its specificity is not known. The chain couples TRBV15 to TRBJ2-6; 8 bases align to TRBD1. The origin of this receptor is a boy younger than two who had a stem cell transplant for SCID, so the T cells may come from the graft donor. The sample consisted of PBMCs, mostly from graft donor cells, taken 360 days after TCRalphabeta/CD19-depleted stem cell transplant. As DNA, the CDR3 is TGTGCCACCAGCAGAGGAGGACAGGGATCCTCTGGGGCCAACGTCCTGACTTTC. Its translation: CATSRGGQGSSGANVLTF.